Sequencing of this T cell receptor beta chain was carried out in a study of T cells in Graves' hyperthyroidism and ophthalmopathy. V lost 3 bases and J lost 6, with 12 bases in between. The CDR3 loop spans 14 amino acids. CDR1 and CDR2 from the germline V gene are MDHEN and SYDVKM. The table lists this clonotype with many counts. It was RNA transcripts that yielded the amplified TCR beta CDR3 regions. The HTBI primer set served for first-round RT-PCR of the TCR CDR3. TCRdb re-analysed the multiplex PCR reads in MiXCR, keeping a single row per CDR3 protein. Among 250,000 to 300,000 distinct CDR3 sequences listed, more than 12% were seen once.

This TCR derives from a woman between 35 and 50 years old with Graves' hyperthyroidism that later progressed to Graves' ophthalmopathy. The rearrangement uses TRBV28 and TRBJ1-5; D is undetermined. Specimen: blood. The CDR3 bases are TGTGCCAGCAGTTTCTATAGCACGGCTCAGCCCCAGCATTTT. Translated, it gives CASSFYSTAQPQHF.